These 25 T cell receptor beta chains were sequenced from one sample in a study of T cells in Graves' hyperthyroidism and ophthalmopathy (dated by TCRdb to between 2019 and 2020). Libraries were built with multiplex PCR. The instrument given in TCRdb is Illumina HiSeq 2000. The TCR beta CDR3 regions were amplified from the RNA transcripts. The TCR CDR3 was subjected to a first round of RT-PCR using the HTBI primer set and the Qiagen OneStep RT-PCR kit. TCRdb reworked the public reads: Q25 trimming with fastp, MiXCR clone assembly, productive beta chains retained. Rows matching on CDR3 protein sequence are summarized as one entry with the most common DNA and genes. The sample includes under 450,000 distinct CDR3 sequences, with around 14% observed a single time. Around 7.7% of the sample is held by the ten biggest clonotypes. The sample taken for sequencing was blood. The receptors originated from a woman aged 18-29 years with Graves' hyperthyroidism.

The CDR3 bases are TGCGCCAGCAGCCAATCACAGGGGCGAGGGCTCGGGGACATTCAGTACTTC. It codes for CASSQSQGRGLGDIQYF. The rearrangement joins TRBV4-1 to TRBJ2-4, with 7 bases that match TRBD1. The CDR3 covers 17 residues. Germline lookup yields CDR1 MGHRA and CDR2 YSYEKL. The trim removed 2 bases at V and 8 bases at J, leaving 15 bases unmatched.

The genes are TRBV18 and TRBJ2-1; maybe TRBD2 (6 bases). Germline assignment: CDR1 KGHSH and CDR2 LQKENI. The V end was cut by 3 bases, the J end by 2 bases, with 14 bases between. This CDR3 comprises 16 residues. CDR3 nucleotides: TGTGCCAGCTCACCCCCAAGCGGGCGAGCCTACAATGAGCAGTTCTTC. Translation: CASSPPSGRAYNEQFF.

This chain joins TRBV6-8 and TRBJ2-3; a weak D match, TRBD1 (6 bases). The CDR3 covers 13 residues. Germline values: CDR1 MNHGY, CDR2 SAAAGT. Trimming stripped 7 bases from V and 2 bases from J, with 10 bases between. CDR3 in DNA: TGTGCCAGCACGGACAGATACACAGATACGCAGTATTTT. Its translation: CASTDRYTDTQYF.

The table lists this clonotype with many counts. The chain uses TRBV6-5 and TRBJ1-1; 9 nucleotides match TRBD1. The V segment lost 2 bases and the J segment 1 base; nucleotides outside the gene matches: 5. Germline assignment: CDR1 MNHEY and CDR2 SVGAGI. The CDR3 sequence is 16 residues long. The CDR3: CASSYKGQGANTEAFF. The CDR3 DNA follows: TGTGCCAGCAGTTACAAGGGACAGGGAGCGAACACTGAAGCTTTCTTT.

This clonotype was counted only a few times. The junction and the germline gene differ at one end; a read error may be behind it. The chain carries TRBV20-1 and TRBJ1-6; maybe TRBD1 (6 bases). CDR3 length: 16 amino acids. Germline lookup yields CDR1 DFQATT and CDR2 SNEGSKA (reference sequence). CDR3 DNA sequence: TGCAGTGCTAGAGATTTCGGGGGCTCCGATAATTCACCCCTCCACTTT. This gives the protein CSARDFGGSDNSPLHF.

This clonotype appeared many times. The chain couples TRBV6-1 to TRBJ2-1, with D perhaps TRBD2 (5 bases). The CDR3 is made up of 12 amino acids. The V end lost 8 bases, the J end lost 5 bases, and 10 bases lay between the germline ends. Germline-derived CDR1 and CDR2 are MNHNS and SASEGT. DNA of the CDR3: TGTGCCAGCGGCCCAGCGGACAATGAGCAGTTCTTC. Its protein is CASGPADNEQFF.

This clonotype has just a few counts. The chain recombines TRBV7-9 with TRBJ2-7; 10 positions match TRBD1. This CDR3 region has 15 residues. The germline V gene encodes CDR1 SEHNR and CDR2 FQNEAQ (reference sequence). With V trimmed by 3 bases and J by 2 bases, 4 bases remained unmatched. In nucleotides, the CDR3 is TGTGCCAGCAGCTTGGGACAGGGGCCAACCTACGAGCAGTACTTC. This gives the protein CASSLGQGPTYEQYF.

This clonotype was detected many times. Here the CDR3 reads CASSYPPGGLSNEQFF. CDR3 DNA sequence: TGTGCCAGCAGTTACCCTCCGGGGGGGCTAAGCAATGAGCAGTTCTTC. The chain employs TRBV6-6 and TRBJ2-1; 8 positions match TRBD2. CDR3 size: 16 residues. In germline, CDR1 is MNHNY, CDR2 SVGAGI (reference sequence). With 2 bases clipped from V and 6 bases from J, the junction kept 9 bases outside the gene matches.

This clonotype was seen at least ten times. This chain connects TRBV11-2 to TRBJ1-3; the match to TRBD1 covers 8 bases. The J segment lost 4 bases and the V segment lost 5 bases, leaving 10 bases of the junction unmatched. This CDR3 comprises 16 residues. Germline CDR1 is SGHAT and CDR2 is FQNNGV. CDR3 DNA: TGTGCCAGCAGCCGATTGGACAGGGTGGAAGGAAACACCATATATTTT. The encoded protein is CASSRLDRVEGNTIYF.

The V gene is TRBV5-1, the J gene TRBJ2-3, with D maybe TRBD1 (5 bases). Germline loops: CDR1 SGHRS, CDR2 YFSETQ. This CDR3 spans 15 amino acids. Trimming took off 1 base at V and 5 bases at J, with 14 bases between the two ends. CDR3 residues: CASSLRGQGIDTQYF. The CDR3 coding sequence is TGCGCCAGCAGCTTGCGTGGGCAGGGCATAGATACGCAGTATTTT.

This clonotype was counted between two and nine times. The chain links TRBV9 to TRBJ1-3; D might be TRBD1 (6 bases). The CDR3 sequence is 16 residues long. Germline lookup yields CDR1 SGDLS and CDR2 YYNGEE. Between the trimmed V and J ends, which lost 3 bases and 3 bases, there was a span of 16 bases. The CDR3 region is CASSARGGGRGNTIYF. For the CDR3, the DNA is TGTGCCAGCAGCGCCCGCGGGGGCGGACGTGGAAACACCATATATTTT.

This clonotype was seen repeatedly, ten times or more. The DNA for the CDR3 is TGCGCCAGCAGCCCCTCGAGGGGGGAGTACGAGCAGTACTTC. Translating it yields CASSPSRGEYEQYF. This chain connects TRBV4-1 to TRBJ2-7; D tentatively fits TRBD1 or TRBD2 (6 bases each). Germline values: CDR1 MGHRA, CDR2 YSYEKL. There are 14 residues in the CDR3. Trimming stripped 4 bases from V and 4 bases from J, with 14 bases between.

J is TRBJ2-3 and V is TRBV7-3; 9 positions match TRBD2. After removal of 1 base from V and 4 bases from J, the junction contained 3 bases not matched to a gene. The CDR3 consists of 15 residues. Per germline, CDR1 SGHTA and CDR2 FQGTGA. This CDR3 is CASSLSGGASDTQYF. CDR3 coding DNA: TGTGCCAGCAGCTTAAGCGGGGGGGCATCAGATACGCAGTATTTT.

The CDR3 coding sequence is TGCAGTGCCGGGCAGGGGGCTTGGGGCTACACCTTC. The encoded protein is CSAGQGAWGYTF. This rearrangement joins TRBV20-1 to TRBJ1-2; 8 bases agree with TRBD1. This CDR3 is built from 12 residues. Germline V gene lookup returns CDR1 DFQATT and CDR2 SNEGSKA (reference sequence). V was pared by 6 bases and J by 8 bases, with 8 bases of the junction left unmatched.

This clonotype occurred a few times. V usage is TRBV6-1 and J usage is TRBJ1-1; D remains ambiguous. V lost 1 base and J lost 8, with 8 bases in between. Germline V gene lookup returns CDR1 MNHNS and CDR2 SASEGT. The CDR3 has 12 residues. Here the CDR3 DNA reads TGTGCCAGCAGTGAAGGGCCACTGGAAGCTTTCTTT. Protein product: CASSEGPLEAFF.

This clonotype was detected only a few times. The V gene is TRBV19, the J gene TRBJ2-3, with 8 bases identical to TRBD2. Per germline, CDR1 LNHDA and CDR2 SQIVND (reference sequence). J gave up 6 bases and V 7 bases, and 12 bases lay outside the gene matches. There are 15 residues in the CDR3. The CDR3 sequence: CASTASPGGGDTQYF. The CDR3 DNA is TGTGCCAGTACCGCCTCCCCCGGGGGGGGGGATACGCAGTATTTT.

This clonotype was seen a few times. At one of its ends the junction is not consistent with the germline gene, which may arise from a read error. CDR3 region: CVSSSGLYGYTF. The CDR3 nucleotides read TGTGTCAGCAGTTCCGGGCTATATGGCTACACCTTC. The genes are TRBV28 and TRBJ1-2; the D is unclear. Germline-derived CDR1 and CDR2 are MDHEN and SYDVKM. CDR3 length: 12 residues.

This clonotype was detected many times. This sequence joins TRBV6-5 and TRBJ1-2; no clear D gene. CDR3 size: 14 residues. Germline CDR1 reads MNHEY; CDR2 reads SVGAGI. Deletions cut 0 bases from V and 8 bases from J, with 13 bases between. The CDR3 spells CASSYSPDLTGYTF. The DNA for the CDR3 is TGTGCCAGCAGTTACTCGCCGGACTTAACGGGCTACACCTTC.

With respect to this clonotype: With a much larger clone just one base away, this may be a read error. J is TRBJ2-3 and V is TRBV27, with a tentative D call TRBD2 (9 bases). CDR1 is MNHEY and CDR2 is SMNVEV in the germline V gene (reference sequence). This CDR3 comprises 14 residues. The CDR3 DNA is TGTGCCAGCAGGAAGGCGGGAGGGACAGGTACGCAGTATTTT. Amino acids: CASRKAGGTGTQYF.

This clonotype was found many times. V is TRBV6-1 and J is TRBJ1-2; TRBD1 matches at 7 bases. The CDR3 spans 15 residues. V shed 6 bases and J 4 bases; nucleotides not matched to a gene: 11. From germline, CDR1 is MNHNS and CDR2 SASEGT. The CDR3 region has the DNA TGTGCCAGCAGCTCCCTCAAAGACAGGGCCTATGGCTACACCTTC. Translating it yields CASSSLKDRAYGYTF.

Many counts were recorded for this clonotype. The V gene is TRBV12-3 or TRBV12-4, the J gene TRBJ2-2; D gene uncertain. The CDR3 covers 13 residues. Trimming shortened V by 6 bases and J by 5 bases, and 10 bases separated the two germline ends. As DNA, the CDR3 is TGTGCCAGCAGCGCGATTAGTACCGGGGAGCTGTTTTTT. This codes for CASSAISTGELFF.

In this sample, this clonotype turned up a few times. The chain couples TRBV5-1 to TRBJ1-6; 8 bases line up with TRBD1. The CDR3 length is 14 residues. V was clipped by 0 bases and J by 10 bases; unmatched bases: 3. The germline CDR1 and CDR2 sequences are SGHRS and YFSETQ. As DNA, the CDR3 is TGCGCCAGCAGCTTGGGGGACAGGCGCTCACCCCTCCACTTT. Its protein is CASSLGDRRSPLHF.

With respect to this clonotype: A much more abundant neighbour one base away suggests this may be a read error. The CDR3 DNA follows: TGTGCCGGCAGCGCACAGACAGATACGCAGTATTTT. Its translation is CAGSAQTDTQYF. This chain joins TRBV7-9 and TRBJ2-3; D unresolved. The CDR3 has 12 amino acids. Germline V gene lookup returns CDR1 SEHNR and CDR2 FQNEAQ (reference sequence).

This clonotype was detected many times. The rearrangement joins TRBV6-1 to TRBJ2-3; D is perhaps TRBD2 (5 bases). Between the trimmed V and J ends, which lost 5 bases and 2 bases, there was a span of 14 bases. Germline CDR1 is MNHNS and CDR2 is SASEGT. The CDR3 extends over 15 amino acids. The CDR3 spells CASSYAERPTDTQYF. In DNA form, the CDR3 reads TGTGCCAGCAGTTACGCGGAGCGGCCCACAGATACGCAGTATTTT.

With regard to this clonotype: A read error may be the cause here, since a much bigger clone is one base away. The chain links TRBV9 to TRBJ2-7; 8 positions agree with TRBD2. CDR1 SGDLS and CDR2 YYNGEE come from the germline V gene. The CDR3 is made up of 14 amino acids. The CDR3 loop reads CASSVAGGPYGQYF. CDR3 DNA: TGTGCCAGCAGCGTAGCGGGAGGGCCCTACGGGCAGTACTTC.